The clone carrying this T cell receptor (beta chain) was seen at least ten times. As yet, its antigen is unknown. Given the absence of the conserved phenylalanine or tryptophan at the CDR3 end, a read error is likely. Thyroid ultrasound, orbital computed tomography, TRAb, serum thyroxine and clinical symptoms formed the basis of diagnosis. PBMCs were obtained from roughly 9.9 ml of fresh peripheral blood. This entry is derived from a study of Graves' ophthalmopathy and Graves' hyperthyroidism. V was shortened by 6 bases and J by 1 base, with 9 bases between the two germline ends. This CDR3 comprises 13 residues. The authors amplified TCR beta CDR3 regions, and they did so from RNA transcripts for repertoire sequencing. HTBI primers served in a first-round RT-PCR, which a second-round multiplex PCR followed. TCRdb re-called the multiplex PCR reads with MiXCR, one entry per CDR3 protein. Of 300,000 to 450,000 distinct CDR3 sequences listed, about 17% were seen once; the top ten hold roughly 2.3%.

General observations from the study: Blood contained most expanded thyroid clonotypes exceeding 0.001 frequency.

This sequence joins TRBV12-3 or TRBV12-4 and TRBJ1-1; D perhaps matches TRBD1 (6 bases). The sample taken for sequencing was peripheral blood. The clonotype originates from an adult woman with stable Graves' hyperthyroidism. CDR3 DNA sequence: TGTGCCAGCAGCTCGACAGGGAACACTGAAGCTTTCCTT. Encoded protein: CASSSTGNTEAFL.